This passage covers 28 T cell receptor beta chains from one sample sequenced in a study of T cells in Graves' hyperthyroidism and ophthalmopathy. Researchers amplified the TCR beta CDR3 regions from RNA transcripts. TCR CDR3 underwent first-round RT-PCR with the HTBI primer set. TCRdb re-analysed the multiplex PCR reads in MiXCR, keeping a single row per CDR3 protein. Of around 660,000 distinct CDR3 sequences in the sample, 45% were seen once. The sample consisted of peripheral blood or thyroid tissue (not recorded which). These receptors came from an adult man with Graves' disease, either hyperthyroidism or ophthalmopathy (not recorded which).

In its sample, this clonotype was seen a few times. The chain is built from TRBV10-3 and TRBJ1-1; perhaps TRBD1 as D (5 bases). V lost 4 bases and J lost 4, with 10 bases in between. CDR3 length equals 13 residues. CDR1 is ENHRY and CDR2 is SYGVKD in the germline V gene. CDR3 in amino acids: CAISGSGGTEAFF. In DNA, the CDR3 is TGTGCCATCAGTGGTTCTGGGGGCACTGAAGCTTTCTTT.

There are many counts of this clonotype. The gene calls are TRBV12-3 or TRBV12-4 and TRBJ1-5; 7 bases agree with TRBD1. The CDR3 length is 13 residues. The trim removed 6 bases at V and 4 bases at J, leaving 3 bases unmatched. CDR3 loop: CASREGQNQPQHF. The CDR3 DNA sequence: TGTGCCAGCAGGGAGGGACAGAATCAGCCCCAGCATTTT.

As to this clonotype: An end of the junction does not agree with germline; a read error may underlie this. V usage is TRBV5-1 and J usage is TRBJ1-1, with D possibly TRBD1 on 6 matching bases. CDR1 is SGHRS, CDR2 YFSETQ, per germline. The CDR3 is made up of 14 amino acids. The CDR3 sequence: CASRTPGARTEAFF. For the CDR3, the DNA is TGCGCCAGCAGGACCCCAGGGGCGAGGACTGAAGCCTTCTTT.

This clonotype was counted at least ten times. The chain links TRBV7-2 to TRBJ1-2, with 7 bases fitting TRBD1. The trim removed 3 bases at V and 7 bases at J, leaving 8 bases unmatched. Germline CDR1 is SGHTA and CDR2 is FQGNSA. CDR3 length equals 14 residues. The CDR3 DNA follows: TGTGCCAGCAGCTTGTTTGACAGGGATGGTGGCTACACCTTC. Residues: CASSLFDRDGGYTF.

This clonotype was seen a few times. V and J are TRBV14 and TRBJ1-3; TRBD1 is a possible D gene (5 bases). V lost 4 bases and J lost 1, with 14 bases in between. The CDR3 consists of 16 residues. Germline V gives CDR1 SGHDN, CDR2 FVKESK. CDR3 amino acids: CASSRTQTASGNTIYF. As DNA, the CDR3 is TGTGCCAGCAGCCGCACCCAGACAGCTTCTGGAAACACCATATATTTT.

This clonotype was counted at least ten times. The chain couples TRBV7-2 to TRBJ1-2, with TRBD1 identical over 7 bases. V was pared by 2 bases and J by 3 bases, with 3 bases of the junction left unmatched. The CDR3 runs to 14 residues. Germline values: CDR1 SGHTA, CDR2 FQGNSA. The CDR3 protein is CASSLRTGDYGYTF. For the CDR3, the DNA is TGTGCCAGCAGCTTACGCACAGGGGACTATGGCTACACCTTC.

The chain combines TRBV10-3 with TRBJ2-7; 7 nucleotides line up with TRBD1. CDR1 is ENHRY, CDR2 SYGVKD, per germline. This CDR3 has 16 residues. V was pared by 6 bases and J by 2 bases, with 13 bases of the junction left unmatched. The CDR3 DNA reads as TGTGCCATCAGGGCCGGGACAGCCGGGGTCACCTACGAGCAGTACTTC. Its protein is CAIRAGTAGVTYEQYF.

Remarks on this clonotype: It may be a read error: a sequence one base away is much more abundant. V and J are TRBV7-9 and TRBJ2-5; D possibly uses TRBD1 or TRBD2 (5 bases each). Trimming removed 8 bases from V and 1 base from J, with 17 bases in between. The germline CDR1 and CDR2 sequences are SEHNR and FQNEAQ (reference sequence). CDR3 size: 15 residues. The CDR3 sequence: CASGQGDRIQETQYF. The CDR3 DNA reads TGTGCCAGCGGCCAAGGGGACCGAATCCAAGAGACCCAGTACTTC. Together with reference TRBV7-9 and TRBJ2-5, the CDR3 gives the full variable domain: DTGVSQNPRHKITKRGQNVTFRCDPISEHNRLYWYRQTLGQGPEFLTYFQNEAQLEKSRLLSDRFSAERPKGSFSTLEIQRTEQGDSAMYLCASGQGDRIQETQYFGPGTRLLVL.

This clonotype was observed many times. The J gene is TRBJ1-2, the V gene TRBV2, with TRBD1 matching over 9 bases. Germline V CDR1 and CDR2: SNHLY, FYNNEI. V gave up 9 bases and J gave up 8 bases; unmatched junction bases: 4. The CDR3 extends over 11 amino acids. DNA of the CDR3: TGTGCCAGAACAGGGGGCGGAGGCTACACCTTC. This translates into CARTGGGGYTF.

The rearrangement joins TRBV25-1 to TRBJ1-1, with D maybe TRBD1 (5 bases). Germline V CDR1 and CDR2: MGHDK, SYGVNS. V was cut by 2 bases and J by 5 bases, with 15 bases left in between. The CDR3 contains 15 residues. In nucleotides, the CDR3 is TGTGCCAGCAGTGAACTCGGGGGGGGTGCGACTGAAGCTTTCTTT. Translated: CASSELGGGATEAFF.

V and J are TRBV6-6 and TRBJ1-2, with D tentatively TRBD1 (5 bases). CDR1 is MNHNY, CDR2 SVGAGI, per germline (reference sequence). This CDR3 is built from 13 residues. V was trimmed by 6 bases and J by 2 bases, leaving 10 bases between them. Written as DNA, the CDR3 is TGTGCCAGCAGGGACCGACAGAACTATGGCTACACCTTC. Translated: CASRDRQNYGYTF.

Notes on this clonotype: The junction departs from germline at one end; a sequencing error may be responsible. The chain uses TRBV10-3 and TRBJ1-6; D is ambiguous. The CDR3 covers 16 residues. Per the germline V gene, CDR1 is ENHRY and CDR2 is SYGVKD. CDR3: CASSSLTSSYNSPLHF. In DNA, the CDR3 is TGTGCCAGCAGTTCCCTCACCTCCTCCTATAATTCACCCCTCCACTTT.

The sample holds many counts of this clonotype. The chain carries TRBV24-1 and TRBJ1-5; D uncertain. Germline V gene data show CDR1 as KGHDR and CDR2 as SFDVKD. V was cut by 3 bases and J by 8 bases, with 10 bases left in between. The CDR3 is 13 residues long. CDR3 in amino acids: CATSDRAWEPQHF. CDR3 nucleotides: TGTGCCACCAGTGATCGGGCTTGGGAGCCCCAGCATTTT.

This clonotype was seen ten or more times. The junction departs from germline at one end; a sequencing error may be responsible. The chain employs TRBV7-9 and TRBJ1-5; no reliable D call. CDR3 length: 15 amino acids. The germline gives CDR1 SEHNR, CDR2 FQNEAQ (reference sequence). This chain's CDR3 is CASSQDPESNQPQHF. The CDR3 DNA is TGCGCCAGCAGCCAAGATCCAGAAAGCAATCAGCCCCAGCATTTT.

In regard to this clonotype: This clone may be a read error of a much larger clone one base away. The rearrangement uses TRBV10-3 and TRBJ1-1; weak D call: TRBD1 (5 bases). Germline CDR1 and CDR2: ENHRY and SYGVKD. V lost 4 bases to trimming and J lost 3 bases, with 9 bases between them. The CDR3 runs to 13 residues. The DNA for the CDR3 is TGTGCCATCAGTGTACTAGGGGACACTGAAGCTTTCTTT. Translating it yields CAISVLGDTEAFF.

The chain has TRBV7-9 and TRBJ1-5; a possible D gene is TRBD1 (5 bases). Germline V lookup: CDR1 SEHNR, CDR2 FQNEAQ (reference sequence). V lost 4 bases and J lost 4, with 14 bases in between. The CDR3 loop spans 15 amino acids. The CDR3 is CASSSGTLWNQPQHF. As DNA, the CDR3 is TGTGCCAGCAGCTCAGGGACTCTGTGGAATCAGCCCCAGCATTTT.

V usage is TRBV10-1 and J usage is TRBJ1-6, with D possibly being TRBD1 (5 bases). Germline V gene sequence: CDR1 WNHNN, CDR2 SYGVQD (reference sequence). The CDR3 is 15 residues long. Trimming removed 10 bases from V and 5 bases from J, with 18 bases in between. CDR3 amino acids: CATKTGEKNNSPLHF. The CDR3 nucleotides read TGCGCCACGAAGACGGGGGAGAAGAATAATTCACCCCTCCACTTT.

This clonotype was counted ten times or more. The CDR3 here is CATSDPGAAYGYTF. The CDR3 region has the DNA TGTGCCACCAGTGATCCAGGGGCCGCCTATGGCTACACCTTC. The V call is TRBV24-1, the J call TRBJ1-2, with a tentative D call TRBD1 (6 bases). The V end was cut by 3 bases, the J end by 4 bases, with 11 bases between. This CDR3 has 14 amino acids. CDR1 is KGHDR and CDR2 is SFDVKD in the germline V gene.

The V call is TRBV29-1, the J call TRBJ1-1; D gene uncertain. Germline V lookup: CDR1 SQVTM, CDR2 ANQGSEA. V lost 5 bases and J 6 bases, leaving 13 bases between the germline ends. This CDR3 has 12 amino acids. The CDR3 loop is CSVFRDGAEAFF. The CDR3 coding sequence is TGCAGCGTTTTCCGGGATGGGGCTGAAGCTTTCTTT.

At least ten counts were recorded for this clonotype. V gene TRBV7-9 combines with J gene TRBJ2-7, with D possibly matching TRBD1 (6 bases). CDR1 and CDR2 from the germline V gene are SEHNR and FQNEAQ (reference sequence). Between the trimmed V and J ends, which lost 5 bases and 5 bases, there was a span of 13 bases. CDR3 length: 13 residues. The CDR3 spells CASSVTQGNEQYF. In DNA form, the CDR3 reads TGTGCCAGCAGCGTAACACAGGGCAACGAGCAGTACTTC.

The chain employs TRBV15 and TRBJ1-5; no reliable D call. The CDR3 is 15 amino acids. Germline assignment: CDR1 LNHNV and CDR2 YYDKDF (reference sequence). V shed 1 base and J shed 4 bases, with 11 bases lying between them. CDR3 sequence reads: CATSRVAQVNQPQHF. CDR3 sequence (DNA): TGTGCCACCAGCAGAGTTGCCCAGGTAAATCAGCCCCAGCATTTT.

The chain links TRBV5-1 to TRBJ1-2, with D unresolved. Trimming left V 0 bases short and J 0 bases short, with 9 bases between. The CDR3 has 15 residues. Germline-derived CDR1 and CDR2 are SGHRS and YFSETQ. The CDR3 spells CASSLDPGANYGYTF. The CDR3 bases are TGCGCCAGCAGCTTGGATCCTGGGGCTAACTATGGCTACACCTTC.

This sequence joins TRBV6-2 or TRBV6-3 and TRBJ1-1, with TRBD1 matching 9 bases. Losses at the gene ends were 7 bases for V and 3 bases for J; bases not matched to a gene: 9. Germline V gives CDR1 MNHEY, CDR2 SVGEGT. This CDR3 comprises 15 residues. The CDR3 loop reads CASNGQGIGYTEAFF. The CDR3 DNA follows: TGTGCCAGCAATGGACAGGGGATTGGGTACACTGAAGCTTTCTTT.

V gene TRBV12-3 or TRBV12-4 combines with J gene TRBJ1-5; D remains ambiguous. This CDR3 contains 10 residues. V gave up 6 bases and J gave up 7 bases, with 4 bases separating them. The CDR3 DNA is TGTGCCAGCAGGGGACAGCCCCAGCATTTT. Protein sequence: CASRGQPQHF.

The gene calls are TRBV24-1 and TRBJ2-7; 8 bases agree with TRBD1. Per the germline V gene, CDR1 is KGHDR and CDR2 is SFDVKD. The CDR3 sequence is 16 residues long. J gave up 2 bases and V 3 bases, and 8 bases lay outside the gene matches. The CDR3 sequence: CATSDVGTGGPYEQYF. The CDR3, as DNA: TGTGCCACCAGTGATGTTGGGACAGGAGGCCCCTACGAGCAGTACTTC.

This clonotype was seen a few times. The V and J genes are TRBV7-8 and TRBJ1-1; 10 nucleotides match TRBD1. This CDR3 contains 18 residues. CDR1 and CDR2 (germline): SGHVS, FQNEAQ. The V and J ends lost 3 bases and 6 bases, in that order; junction bases with no gene match: 16. CDR3 region: CASSFMTGTGVRNPEAFF. The CDR3 DNA follows: TGTGCCAGCAGCTTTATGACTGGGACAGGGGTCCGAAACCCTGAAGCTTTCTTT. Using reference TRBV7-8 and TRBJ1-1 for the parts outside the CDR3, the full variable domain is GAGVSQSPRYKVAKRGQDVALRCDPISGHVSLFWYQQALGQGPEFLTYFQNEAQLDKSGLPSDRFFAERPEGSVSTLKIQRTQQEDSAVYLCASSFMTGTGVRNPEAFFGQGTRLTVV.

The V and J genes are TRBV10-3 and TRBJ2-7; 10 bases fit TRBD2. V was clipped by 6 bases and J by 4 bases; unmatched bases: 6. Germline V gives CDR1 ENHRY, CDR2 SYGVKD. This CDR3 has 14 amino acids. The CDR3 DNA reads TGTGCCATCAGACCTAGCGGGAGTCTTTACGAGCAGTACTTC. Amino acid sequence: CAIRPSGSLYEQYF.

This clonotype appeared many times. The rearrangement links TRBV29-1 to TRBJ1-1; D is undetermined. CDR3 length equals 12 residues. Trimming took 4 bases from V and 1 from J, leaving 7 bases between them. Per germline, CDR1 SQVTM and CDR2 ANQGSEA. The CDR3 loop is CSVAPQNTEAFF. The CDR3 region has the DNA TGCAGCGTTGCGCCCCAGAACACTGAAGCTTTCTTT.